This T cell receptor (beta chain) is drawn from a study of cytomegalovirus exposure and HLA in healthy donors. Regarding the study as a whole: As was reported, the classifier diagnosed cytomegalovirus status with high specificity and sensitivity. In vitro, three CMV-associated chains proved specific for CMV antigens. The study flagged approximately 180 TCR beta chains as cytomegalovirus-associated.

Notes on this clone: Its cognate antigen is unknown.

Losses at the gene ends were 5 bases for V and 4 bases for J; bases not matched to a gene: 4. CDR1 and CDR2 from the germline V gene are GTSNPN and SVGIG (reference sequence). This CDR3 contains 13 residues. TCRdb keeps only in-frame clones here, not all; method: immunoSEQ multiplex PCR. The data hold roughly 150,000 clones, with about 86% observed a single time. This receptor was obtained from a woman aged 18-30 years in good health and CMV-seronegative. V and J are TRBV30 and TRBJ1-2; 10 positions match TRBD1. Specimen: PBMCs. The CDR3 loop reads CAWETGGSYGYTF. CDR3 bases: TGTGCCTGGGAGACAGGGGGCAGCTATGGCTACACCTTC. The complete variable domain, with remaining parts taken from reference TRBV30 and TRBJ1-2, reads SQTIHQWPATLVQPVGSPLSLECTVEGTSNPNLYWYRQAAGRGLQLLFYSVGIGQISSEVPQNLSASRPQDRQFILSSKKLLLSDSGFYLCAWETGGSYGYTFGSGTRLTVV.